A single sample gave rise to the 7 T cell receptor beta chains below, sequenced in a study of shared clonotypes between healthy human individuals. Assay used: immunoSEQ multiplex PCR; TCRdb lists only in-frame clones, some missing. The data show a few million clones, more than 85% seen once. Sequencing was performed on naive CD4+ T cells from PBMCs. Subset: CD45RA+ positively selected. These receptor sequences come from a young man in good health. Some clones in this sample may be carry-over from other donors' samples.

Details on this clone: This specimen includes other DNA sequences encoding the same CDR3. The rearrangement uses TRBV6-6 and TRBJ1-5, with TRBD1 matching 8 bases. The length of the CDR3 is 13 residues. The germline V gene has CDR1 MNHNY and CDR2 SVGAGI (reference sequence). V trimming: 7 bases; J trimming: 2 bases; junction bases outside the gene matches: 1. CDR3 nucleotides: TGTGCCAGCACGGGACAGGGCAATCAGCCCCAGCATTTT. Residues: CASTGQGNQPQHF.

The chain carries TRBV4-3 and TRBJ2-7; 7 nucleotides line up with TRBD2. CDR3 length: 16 residues. Germline trimming cut 4 bases from V and 0 bases from J; bases unmatched to any gene: 9. Germline-derived CDR1 and CDR2 are LGHNA and YSLEER. The CDR3 DNA reads as TGCGCCAGCAGCCGGGTTGGGGCTAGCGGCTCCTACGAGCAGTACTTC. Its protein product is CASSRVGASGSYEQYF.

The chain couples TRBV2 to TRBJ1-2; 8 bases agree with TRBD1. This CDR3 is built from 14 residues. Trimming cost V 7 bases and J 4 bases; bases outside gene matches: 8. CDR1 is SNHLY and CDR2 is FYNNEI in the germline V gene. The CDR3 DNA reads TGTGCCAGCACACAGGGGGGAGGTAGCTATGGCTACACCTTC. Encoded protein: CASTQGGGSYGYTF. The full variable domain, its missing parts supplied by reference TRBV2 and TRBJ1-2, is EPEVTQTPSHQVTQMGQEVILRCVPISNHLYFYWYRQILGQKVEFLVSFYNNEISEKSEIFDDQFSVERPDGSNFTLKIRSTKLEDSAMYFCASTQGGGSYGYTFGSGTRLTVV.

CDR3 sequence (DNA): TGTGCCAGCAGTTTCAGGGGGCGGACAACTAATGAAAAACTGTTTTTT. This translates into CASSFRGRTTNEKLFF. The genes are TRBV28 and TRBJ1-4; 8 bases agree with TRBD1. This CDR3 is built from 16 residues. Germline V lookup: CDR1 MDHEN, CDR2 SYDVKM. V lost 3 bases and J lost 0; bases outside the gene matches: 3. The full variable domain, rest sourced from reference TRBV28 and TRBJ1-4, is DVKVTQSSRYLVKRTGEKVFLECVQDMDHENMFWYRQDPGLGLRLIYFSYDVKMKEKGDIPEGYSVSREKKERFSLILESASTNQTSMYLCASSFRGRTTNEKLFFGSGTQLSVL.

This clone was seen just once. The CDR3 bases are TGTGCCACCAGCAGAGATCGATTTGTTGGCCCGCGTTTCTTC. Amino acids: CATSRDRFVGPRFF. The chain combines TRBV15 with TRBJ2-1; D not resolved. The CDR3 length is 14 residues. V lost 0 bases to trimming and J lost 16 bases, with 19 bases between them. From germline, CDR1 is LNHNV and CDR2 YYDKDF (reference sequence).

The J gene is TRBJ2-5, the V gene TRBV28, with D uncertain. The germline gives CDR1 MDHEN, CDR2 SYDVKM. The V end was cut by 6 bases, the J end by 7 bases, with 15 bases between. This CDR3 contains 13 residues. The DNA of the CDR3 is TGTGCCAGCAGCTGGGTCGCTGCGTGGACCCAGTACTTC. This codes for CASSWVAAWTQYF. Combining the CDR3 with reference TRBV28 and TRBJ2-5 gives the whole variable domain DVKVTQSSRYLVKRTGEKVFLECVQDMDHENMFWYRQDPGLGLRLIYFSYDVKMKEKGDIPEGYSVSREKKERFSLILESASTNQTSMYLCASSWVAAWTQYFGPGTRLLVL.

The V gene is TRBV2, the J gene TRBJ2-2; D is ambiguous. This CDR3 is built from 14 residues. The germline CDR1 and CDR2 sequences are SNHLY and FYNNEI. With 7 bases removed from V and 1 base from J, the gap between germline ends came to 10 bases. For the CDR3, the DNA is TGTGCCAGCATTTTAATCTGGAACACCGGGGAGCTGTTTTTT. Translation: CASILIWNTGELFF.